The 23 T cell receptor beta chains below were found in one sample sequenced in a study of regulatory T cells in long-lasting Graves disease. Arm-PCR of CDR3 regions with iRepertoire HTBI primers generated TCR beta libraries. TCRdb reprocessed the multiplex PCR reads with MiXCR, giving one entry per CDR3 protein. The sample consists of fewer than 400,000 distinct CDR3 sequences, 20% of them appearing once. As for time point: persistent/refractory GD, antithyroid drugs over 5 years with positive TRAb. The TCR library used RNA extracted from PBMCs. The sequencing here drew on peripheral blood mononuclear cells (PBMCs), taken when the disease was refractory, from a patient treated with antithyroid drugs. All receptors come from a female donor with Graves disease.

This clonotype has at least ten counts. The CDR3 region is CASNLDRGYEQYF. The CDR3 DNA reads as TGTGCCAGCAACCTCGACAGGGGATACGAGCAGTACTTC. The chain employs TRBV2 and TRBJ2-7; 8 bases map to TRBD1. The CDR3 extends over 13 amino acids. V dropped 7 bases and J dropped 4; count of bases not matched to a gene: 6. Germline V gives CDR1 SNHLY, CDR2 FYNNEI.

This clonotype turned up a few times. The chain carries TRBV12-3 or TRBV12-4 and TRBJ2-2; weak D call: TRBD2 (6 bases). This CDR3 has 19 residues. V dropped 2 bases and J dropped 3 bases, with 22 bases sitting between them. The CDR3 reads CASSLRGFRRLGDTGELFF. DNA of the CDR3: TGTGCCAGCAGTTTAAGGGGCTTCAGGCGACTAGGGGACACCGGGGAGCTGTTTTTT.

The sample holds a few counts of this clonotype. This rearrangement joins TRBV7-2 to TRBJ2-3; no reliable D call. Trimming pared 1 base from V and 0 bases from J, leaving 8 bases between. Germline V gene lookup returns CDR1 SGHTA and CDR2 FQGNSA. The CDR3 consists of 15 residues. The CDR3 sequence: CASSLGGYSTDTQYF. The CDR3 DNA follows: TGTGCCAGCAGCTTAGGAGGCTATAGCACAGATACGCAGTATTTT. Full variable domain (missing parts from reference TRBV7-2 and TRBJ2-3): GAGVSQSPSNKVTEKGKDVELRCDPISGHTALYWYRQSLGQGLEFLIYFQGNSAPDKSGLPSDRFSAERTGGSVSTLTIQRTQQEDSAVYLCASSLGGYSTDTQYFGPGTRLTVL.

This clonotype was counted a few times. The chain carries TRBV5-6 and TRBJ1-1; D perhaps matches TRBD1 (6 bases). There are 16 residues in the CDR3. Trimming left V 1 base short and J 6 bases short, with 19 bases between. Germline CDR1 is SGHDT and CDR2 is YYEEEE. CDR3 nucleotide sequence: TGTGCCAGCAGCTTGAGGGAGGGGGACCTGGAAGCTGAAGCTTTCTTT. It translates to CASSLREGDLEAEAFF.

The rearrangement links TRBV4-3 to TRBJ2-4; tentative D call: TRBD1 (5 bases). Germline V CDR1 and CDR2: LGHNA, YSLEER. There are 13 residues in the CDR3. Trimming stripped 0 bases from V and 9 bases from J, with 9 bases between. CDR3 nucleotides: TGCGCCAGCAGCCAAGATCTGCAGGGCATTCAGTACTTC. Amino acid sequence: CASSQDLQGIQYF.

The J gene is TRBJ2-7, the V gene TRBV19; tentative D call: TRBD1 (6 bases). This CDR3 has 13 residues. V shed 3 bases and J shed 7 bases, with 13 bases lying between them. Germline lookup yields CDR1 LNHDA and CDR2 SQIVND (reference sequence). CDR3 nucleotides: TGTGCCAGTAGTATCGCAGGGGTGGGGGAGCAGTACTTC. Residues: CASSIAGVGEQYF.

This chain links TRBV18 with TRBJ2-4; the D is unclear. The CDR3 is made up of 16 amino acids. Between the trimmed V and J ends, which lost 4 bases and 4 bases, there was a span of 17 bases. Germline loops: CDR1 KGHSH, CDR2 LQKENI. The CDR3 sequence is CASSQGFGPVKNIQYF. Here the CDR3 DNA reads TGTGCCAGCTCACAGGGTTTTGGGCCAGTAAAAAACATTCAGTACTTC.

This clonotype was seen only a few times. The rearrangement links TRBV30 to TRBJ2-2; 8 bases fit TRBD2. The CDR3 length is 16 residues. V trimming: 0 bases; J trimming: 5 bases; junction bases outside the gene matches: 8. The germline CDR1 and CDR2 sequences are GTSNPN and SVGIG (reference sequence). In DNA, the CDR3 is TGTGCCTGGAGTGTACTACCGGGAGGGGGTACCGGGGAGCTGTTTTTT. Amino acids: CAWSVLPGGGTGELFF.

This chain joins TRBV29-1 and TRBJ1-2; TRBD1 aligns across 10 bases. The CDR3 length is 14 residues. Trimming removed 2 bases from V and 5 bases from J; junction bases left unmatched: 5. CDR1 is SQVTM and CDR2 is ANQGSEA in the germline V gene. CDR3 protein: CSVEFRTGGYGYTF. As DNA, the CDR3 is TGCAGCGTTGAATTCCGGACAGGGGGGTATGGCTACACCTTC.

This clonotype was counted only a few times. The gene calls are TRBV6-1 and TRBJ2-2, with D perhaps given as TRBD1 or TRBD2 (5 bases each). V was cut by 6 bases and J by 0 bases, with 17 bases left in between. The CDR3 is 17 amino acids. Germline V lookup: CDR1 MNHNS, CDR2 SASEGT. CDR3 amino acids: CASRPVEGRTNTGELFF. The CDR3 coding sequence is TGTGCCAGCAGACCCGTCGAGGGACGAACGAACACCGGGGAGCTGTTTTTT.

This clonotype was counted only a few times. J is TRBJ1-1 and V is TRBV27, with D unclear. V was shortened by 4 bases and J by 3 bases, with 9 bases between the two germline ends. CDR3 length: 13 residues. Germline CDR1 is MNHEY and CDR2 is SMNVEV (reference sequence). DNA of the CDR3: TGTGCCAGCAGTTATTGGAAGGACACTGAAGCTTTCTTT. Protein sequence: CASSYWKDTEAFF.

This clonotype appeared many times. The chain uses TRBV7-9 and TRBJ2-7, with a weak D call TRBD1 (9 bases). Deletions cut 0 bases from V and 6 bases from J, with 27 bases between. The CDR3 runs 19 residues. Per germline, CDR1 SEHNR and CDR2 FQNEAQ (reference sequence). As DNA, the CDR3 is TGTGCCAGCAGCTTAGCGGGACAGGGAGGTGTCGGACTAGCATCCGAGCAGTACTTC. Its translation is CASSLAGQGGVGLASEQYF.

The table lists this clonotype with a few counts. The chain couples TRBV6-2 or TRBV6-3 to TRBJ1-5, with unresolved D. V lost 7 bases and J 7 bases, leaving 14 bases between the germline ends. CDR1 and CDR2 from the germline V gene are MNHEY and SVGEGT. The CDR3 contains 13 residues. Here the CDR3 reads CASTRGVRQPQHF. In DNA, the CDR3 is TGTGCCAGCACCCGTGGGGTCCGGCAGCCCCAGCATTTT.

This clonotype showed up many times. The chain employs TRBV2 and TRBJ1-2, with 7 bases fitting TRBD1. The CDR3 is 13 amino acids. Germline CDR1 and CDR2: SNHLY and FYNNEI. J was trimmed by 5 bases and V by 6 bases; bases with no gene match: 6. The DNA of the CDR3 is TGTGCCAGCAGCCCAGACAGGGTTTATGGCTACACCTTC. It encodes CASSPDRVYGYTF. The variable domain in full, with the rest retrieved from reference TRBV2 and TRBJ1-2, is EPEVTQTPSHQVTQMGQEVILRCVPISNHLYFYWYRQILGQKVEFLVSFYNNEISEKSEIFDDQFSVERPDGSNFTLKIRSTKLEDSAMYFCASSPDRVYGYTFGSGTRLTVV.

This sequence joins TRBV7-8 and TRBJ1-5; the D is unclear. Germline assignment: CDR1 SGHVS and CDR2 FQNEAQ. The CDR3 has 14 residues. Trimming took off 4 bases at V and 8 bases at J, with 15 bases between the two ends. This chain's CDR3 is CASSSNGAVEPQHF. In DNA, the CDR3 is TGTGCCAGCAGCTCCAATGGAGCGGTGGAGCCCCAGCATTTT.

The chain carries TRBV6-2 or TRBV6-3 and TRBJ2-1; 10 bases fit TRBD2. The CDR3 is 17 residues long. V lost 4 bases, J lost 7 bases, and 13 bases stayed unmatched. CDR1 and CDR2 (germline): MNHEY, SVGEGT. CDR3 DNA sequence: TGTGCCAGCAGTTCGTGGAGCGGGAGGGCCCATGTAAATGAGCAGTTCTTC. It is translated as CASSSWSGRAHVNEQFF.

The CDR3 sequence is CSAYISGNTIYF. DNA for the CDR3: TGCAGTGCCTACATAAGTGGAAACACCATATATTTT. The J gene is TRBJ1-3, the V gene TRBV20-1, with D hard to call. Germline values: CDR1 DFQATT, CDR2 SNEGSKA (reference sequence). Trimming took off 6 bases at V and 3 bases at J, with 9 bases between the two ends. There are 12 residues in the CDR3.

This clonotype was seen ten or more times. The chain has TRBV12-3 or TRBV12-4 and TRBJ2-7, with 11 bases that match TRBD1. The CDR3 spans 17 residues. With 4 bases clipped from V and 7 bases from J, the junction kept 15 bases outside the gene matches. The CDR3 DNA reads TGTGCCAGCAGTTCCCCTTTAACCGGGACAGGGGGTAAGGAGCAGTACTTC. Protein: CASSSPLTGTGGKEQYF.

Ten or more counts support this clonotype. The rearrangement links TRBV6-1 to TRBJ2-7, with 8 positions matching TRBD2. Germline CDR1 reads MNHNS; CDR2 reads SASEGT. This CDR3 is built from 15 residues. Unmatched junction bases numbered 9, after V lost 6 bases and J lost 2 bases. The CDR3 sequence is CASRRPGLDAYEQYF. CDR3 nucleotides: TGTGCCAGCAGACGGCCGGGACTAGACGCCTACGAGCAGTACTTC.

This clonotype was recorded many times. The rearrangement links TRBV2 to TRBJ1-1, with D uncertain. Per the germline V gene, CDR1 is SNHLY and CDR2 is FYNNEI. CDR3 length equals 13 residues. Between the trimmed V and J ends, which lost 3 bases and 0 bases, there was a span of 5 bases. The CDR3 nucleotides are TGTGCCAGCAGTGATCTAATGAACACTGAAGCTTTCTTT. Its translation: CASSDLMNTEAFF.

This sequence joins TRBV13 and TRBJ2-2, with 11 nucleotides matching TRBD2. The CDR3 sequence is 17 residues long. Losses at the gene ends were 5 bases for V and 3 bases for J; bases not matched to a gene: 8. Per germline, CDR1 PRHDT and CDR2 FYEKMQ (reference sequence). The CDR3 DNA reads TGTGCCAGCAGCAAACTAGCGGGAGTTGCGTACACCGGGGAGCTGTTTTTT. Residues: CASSKLAGVAYTGELFF.

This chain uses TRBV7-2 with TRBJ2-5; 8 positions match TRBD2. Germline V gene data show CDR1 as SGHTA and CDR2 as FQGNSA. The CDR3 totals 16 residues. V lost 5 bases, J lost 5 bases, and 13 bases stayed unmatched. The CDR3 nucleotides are TGTGCCAGCAGCCAGACATTTAGGGGACTAGGGGAGACCCAGTACTTC. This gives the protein CASSQTFRGLGETQYF.

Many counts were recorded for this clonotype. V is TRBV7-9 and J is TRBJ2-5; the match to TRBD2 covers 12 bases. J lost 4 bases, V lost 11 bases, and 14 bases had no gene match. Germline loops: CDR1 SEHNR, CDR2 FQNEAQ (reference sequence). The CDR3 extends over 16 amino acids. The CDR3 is CAGSILAGGPRETQYF. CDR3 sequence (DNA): TGTGCCGGAAGTATCCTAGCGGGAGGGCCACGAGAGACCCAGTACTTC.